This T cell receptor beta chain was found in a study of graft-versus-host responses after intestinal transplantation. About the study: Recipients got multivisceral, liver-intestinal, or isolated intestinal transplants. Anti-thymocyte globulin induction preceded approximately three years of tacrolimus and steroid maintenance in all recipients. Study results and caveats: There was an association between peak levels of circulating GvH clones and early post-transplant HvG declines. GvH clones were identified in recipient marrow, with some first appearing in ileum or blood.

Data came from immunoSEQ multiplex PCR; TCRdb stores just in-frame clones and leaves some out. The table includes roughly 50,000 clones, less than 95% detected once. CDR3 length: 16 residues. Trimming took off 5 bases at V and 3 bases at J, with 20 bases between the two ends. Germline CDR1 MNHEY, CDR2 SMNVEV (reference sequence). The table lists this clone with a count of one. Antigen: not known. The sample was PBMCs, taken around 95 weeks after intestinal transplant. The chain joins TRBV27 to TRBJ2-7; a weak D match, TRBD2 (7 bases). The TCR sequence derives from a human patient who received an intestinal transplant, so some T cells may come from the graft donor. The CDR3 region is CASSAPRGGLLYEQYF. In DNA form, the CDR3 reads TGTGCCAGCAGTGCCCCAAGGGGGGGACTCCTCTACGAGCAGTACTTC.